Following are 19 T cell receptor beta chains from one sample sequenced in a study of blood T cell repertoires in COVID-19. Clones were read by immunoSEQ multiplex PCR, and TCRdb kept only the in-frame ones, dropping some. The repertoire holds about 230,000 clones, with roughly 88% as singletons. Material for sequencing was peripheral blood. These receptors were taken from a woman in her thirties or forties who had recovered from COVID-19.

There are a few counts of this clone. The chain combines TRBV2 with TRBJ2-7; 10 bases fit TRBD1. The V and J ends lost 10 bases and 6 bases, in that order; junction bases with no gene match: 6. The CDR3 loop spans 12 amino acids. Germline-derived CDR1 and CDR2 are SNHLY and FYNNEI. This CDR3 reads CAKGQGLGEQYF. The DNA of the CDR3 is TGTGCCAAGGGACAGGGGTTGGGCGAGCAGTACTTC.

The chain employs TRBV7-2 and TRBJ1-2; weak D call: TRBD1 (6 bases). The germline V gene has CDR1 SGHTA and CDR2 FQGNSA. The CDR3 consists of 14 residues. V lost 6 bases to trimming and J lost 8 bases, with 19 bases between them. CDR3 nucleotides: TGTGCCAGCAGTTCAACACAGGGTAGGGTAGGCTACACCTTC. It specifies CASSSTQGRVGYTF.

The chain links TRBV4-1 to TRBJ2-5, with D possibly TRBD1 on 6 matching bases. Trimming removed 2 bases at V and 5 bases at J, with 9 bases between. The CDR3 spans 13 residues. Germline V lookup: CDR1 MGHRA, CDR2 YSYEKL. CDR3 loop: CASSQQGRETQYF. CDR3 in DNA: TGCGCCAGCAGCCAACAGGGGCGGGAGACCCAGTACTTC.

As for this clone: Compared with germline, one end of the junction differs, possibly owing to a read error. This chain connects TRBV5-6 to TRBJ1-4; D is perhaps TRBD1 (5 bases). The CDR3 runs 11 residues. Per germline, CDR1 SGHDT and CDR2 YYEEEE. CDR3 residues: CASSLAGHLLF. In DNA, the CDR3 is TGTGCCAGCAGCTTAGCCGGACACTTACTTTTT.

The chain joins TRBV10-3 to TRBJ1-2; 9 bases agree with TRBD1. This CDR3 spans 16 amino acids. CDR1 is ENHRY, CDR2 SYGVKD, per germline. The V segment lost 3 bases and the J segment 4 bases; nucleotides outside the gene matches: 9. The CDR3 nucleotides are TGTGCCATCAGTGATTCACAGGGGGCGTTTGGCTATGGCTACACCTTC. Translating it yields CAISDSQGAFGYGYTF.

The chain couples TRBV7-2 to TRBJ1-3; D remains unclear. V was shortened by 5 bases and J by 4 bases, with 12 bases between the two germline ends. The CDR3 has 14 amino acids. Looked up from germline, CDR1 is SGHTA and CDR2 is FQGNSA. This chain's CDR3 is CASSLDGVGNTIYF. CDR3 sequence (DNA): TGTGCCAGCAGCCTCGACGGGGTAGGAAACACCATATATTTT.

In this sample, this clone turned up a few times. The chain is built from TRBV28 and TRBJ1-1, with D possibly being TRBD1 (5 bases). V dropped 2 bases and J dropped 8 bases, with 9 bases sitting between them. This CDR3 has 12 amino acids. CDR1 MDHEN and CDR2 SYDVKM come from the germline V gene. Here the CDR3 reads CASSLRPGEAFF. CDR3 DNA: TGTGCCAGCAGTTTAAGGCCAGGGGAAGCTTTCTTT.

This clone appeared once. This chain connects TRBV6-5 to TRBJ2-7; maybe TRBD1 (6 bases). CDR1 MNHEY and CDR2 SVGAGI come from the germline V gene. CDR3 length: 15 amino acids. Trimming left V 6 bases short and J 4 bases short, with 19 bases between. The CDR3 nucleotides are TGTGCCAGCAGGAAAGGACAGAGTCCTGCGTACGAGCAGTACTTC. Translated, it gives CASRKGQSPAYEQYF.

The V gene is TRBV30, the J gene TRBJ1-2, with a possible D match to TRBD1 (5 bases). This CDR3 region has 13 residues. The germline V and J ends were trimmed by 3 bases and 2 bases, with 10 bases remaining between them. Germline loops: CDR1 GTSNPN, CDR2 SVGIG (reference sequence). CDR3 amino acids: CAWSPSGNYGYTF. The CDR3 nucleotides read TGTGCCTGGAGCCCGTCAGGGAACTATGGCTACACCTTC.

This clone was observed once. The chain has TRBV7-6 and TRBJ2-1; 9 bases are a match to TRBD1. CDR3 length: 15 amino acids. J gave up 6 bases and V 5 bases, and 8 bases lay outside the gene matches. Germline V lookup: CDR1 SGHVS, CDR2 FNYEAQ. This CDR3 reads CASSTIADRGNEQFF. Written as DNA, the CDR3 is TGTGCCAGCAGCACCATAGCGGACAGGGGCAATGAGCAGTTCTTC.

The rearrangement links TRBV6-5 to TRBJ2-7; a weak D match, TRBD1 (6 bases). The CDR3 loop spans 14 amino acids. Germline V lookup: CDR1 MNHEY, CDR2 SVGAGI. The germline V and J ends were trimmed by 3 bases and 3 bases, with 12 bases remaining between them. CDR3: CASSYDQGYYEQYF. The CDR3 coding sequence is TGTGCCAGCAGTTATGATCAGGGGTACTACGAGCAGTACTTC.

The chain combines TRBV11-3 with TRBJ2-5; perhaps TRBD1 as D (6 bases). The germline V gene has CDR1 SGHNT and CDR2 YENEEA. The germline V and J ends were trimmed by 1 base and 2 bases, with 14 bases remaining between them. CDR3 size: 16 residues. The CDR3 region is CASSLAGTQAQETQYF. Written as DNA, the CDR3 is TGTGCCAGCAGCTTAGCTGGGACACAAGCGCAAGAGACCCAGTACTTC.

CDR3 nucleotides: TGTGCCAGCACGGGACAGCTCTCCTATAATTCACCCCTCCACTTT. Its translation: CASTGQLSYNSPLHF. This chain links TRBV27 with TRBJ1-6, with 7 bases lining up with TRBD1. Unmatched junction bases numbered 3, after V lost 7 bases and J lost 0 bases. CDR3 length equals 15 residues. CDR1 MNHEY and CDR2 SMNVEV come from the germline V gene (reference sequence).

This clone was counted between two and nine times. The chain carries TRBV6-2 or TRBV6-3 and TRBJ1-5; 10 bases fit TRBD1. Trimming at V came to 6 bases and at J to 2 bases, leaving 13 bases not matched to a gene. The CDR3 is 18 residues long. Germline values: CDR1 MNHEY, CDR2 SVGEGT. CDR3 nucleotide sequence: TGTGCCAGCAGCCAACCGGGACTGGGACAGGGGCGCAATCAGCCCCAGCATTTT. It encodes CASSQPGLGQGRNQPQHF.

The chain carries TRBV6-2 or TRBV6-3 and TRBJ2-3; 7 bases map to TRBD2. This CDR3 has 15 residues. V lost 2 bases, J lost 5 bases, and 7 bases stayed unmatched. Per the germline V gene, CDR1 is MNHEY and CDR2 is SVGEGT. The CDR3 loop is CASSYGLVGVDTQYF. The CDR3, as DNA: TGTGCCAGCAGTTACGGACTAGTCGGCGTAGATACGCAGTATTTT.

This rearrangement joins TRBV28 to TRBJ1-2; 8 nucleotides align to TRBD1. This CDR3 spans 16 amino acids. With V trimmed by 2 bases and J by 5 bases, 10 bases remained unmatched. From germline, CDR1 is MDHEN and CDR2 SYDVKM. CDR3 loop: CASSLGGTGGVYGYTF. The CDR3 nucleotides read TGTGCCAGCAGTTTAGGAGGTACAGGGGGTGTTTATGGCTACACCTTC.

This clone is a singleton in its sample. This sequence joins TRBV19 and TRBJ1-1, with TRBD1 matching 9 bases. This CDR3 contains 17 residues. V lost 7 bases, J lost 4 bases, and 16 bases stayed unmatched. Germline CDR1 LNHDA, CDR2 SQIVND (reference sequence). The CDR3 reads CASTLGTGSESGTEAFF. In nucleotides, the CDR3 is TGTGCCAGTACTCTCGGGACAGGGTCTGAGTCTGGCACTGAAGCTTTCTTT.

The count of this clone is one. The V gene is TRBV6-2 or TRBV6-3, the J gene TRBJ2-1; TRBD2 matches 14 bases. The junction had 7 bases not matched to a gene; V was cut back by 6 bases and J by 9 bases. CDR1 is MNHEY, CDR2 SVGEGT, per germline. The CDR3 is made up of 15 amino acids. The CDR3 loop reads CASSKTSGGAGEQFF. The CDR3 bases are TGTGCCAGCAGCAAGACTAGCGGGGGGGCCGGTGAGCAGTTCTTC.

This clone was recorded once. The chain carries TRBV28 and TRBJ2-1; 8 bases match TRBD2. Germline V gene lookup returns CDR1 MDHEN and CDR2 SYDVKM. The CDR3 is 16 amino acids. V shed 7 bases and J 0 bases; nucleotides not matched to a gene: 8. The CDR3 nucleotides are TGTGCCAGCAAGGACGGCGGGGGGAGCTCCTACAATGAGCAGTTCTTC. Its translation: CASKDGGGSSYNEQFF.